The 14 T cell receptor beta chains given below trace back to one sample, sequenced in a study of T-cell memory formation after mild COVID-19. MiXCR, applied by TCRdb to the 5' RACE reads, yields one record per CDR3 protein. The sample includes some 200,000 distinct CDR3 sequences, about a fifth seen only once; the top ten take more than 20%. Sequencing was carried out using PBMCs or a T cell subset sorted from them (not recorded which). Source of these receptors: an adult woman who had mild COVID-19 (a few samples of this study predate the infection). Cell type and time point are not known.

This clonotype was observed a few times. This chain uses TRBV19 with TRBJ2-2; D gene ambiguous. The CDR3 is 13 residues long. V was cut by 3 bases and J by 6 bases, with 8 bases left in between. Germline assignment: CDR1 LNHDA and CDR2 SQIVND (reference sequence). The CDR3 loop reads CASSIPGPGELFF. CDR3 in DNA: TGTGCCAGTAGTATCCCCGGGCCCGGGGAGCTGTTTTTT.

The gene calls are TRBV12-3 or TRBV12-4 and TRBJ2-1; D gene uncertain. The CDR3 spans 12 residues. V was cut by 8 bases and J by 7 bases, with 12 bases left in between. CDR3 amino acids: CASGITENEQFF. The CDR3 nucleotides read TGTGCCAGCGGGATCACAGAAAATGAGCAGTTCTTC.

This clonotype has only a few counts. This sequence joins TRBV6-2 or TRBV6-3 and TRBJ2-1; D may be TRBD2 (5 bases). This CDR3 spans 14 amino acids. Trimming stripped 4 bases from V and 9 bases from J, with 16 bases between. Germline CDR1 MNHEY, CDR2 SVGEGT. Here the CDR3 reads CASSSTWEQSEQFF. The CDR3 region has the DNA TGTGCCAGCAGTTCTACCTGGGAGCAAAGTGAGCAGTTCTTC.

This clonotype was counted a few times. This chain links TRBV12-3 or TRBV12-4 with TRBJ2-5, with D possibly being TRBD2 (6 bases). The CDR3 spans 15 residues. V was pared by 8 bases and J by 2 bases, with 18 bases between. CDR3 region: CASSQEGTSQETQYF. In DNA, the CDR3 is TGTGCCAGCTCCCAGGAGGGGACGTCGCAAGAGACCCAGTACTTC.

This sequence joins TRBV20-1 and TRBJ2-7; 14 bases fit TRBD2. V gave up 1 base and J gave up 0 bases; unmatched junction bases: 8. Germline assignment: CDR1 DFQATT and CDR2 SNEGSKA (reference sequence). This CDR3 region has 18 residues. The DNA of the CDR3 is TGCAGTGCTAGAGCGGGACTAGCGGGAGCGTTGTCCTCCTACGAGCAGTACTTC. Protein sequence: CSARAGLAGALSSYEQYF.

This clonotype occurred a few times. The V gene is TRBV9, the J gene TRBJ2-5; 7 bases map to TRBD1. J was trimmed by 4 bases and V by 4 bases; bases with no gene match: 7. Per germline, CDR1 SGDLS and CDR2 YYNGEE. The CDR3 is 14 amino acids. CDR3 residues: CASSSRDSSETQYF. For the CDR3, the DNA is TGTGCCAGCAGCAGCCGGGACAGCTCAGAGACCCAGTACTTC.

In its sample, this clonotype was seen many times. The chain uses TRBV12-3 or TRBV12-4 and TRBJ1-1; TRBD1 is a possible D gene (6 bases). The length of the CDR3 is 13 residues. Trimming removed 5 bases at V and 11 bases at J, with 18 bases between. This chain's CDR3 is CASSPQGGGRAFF. CDR3 sequence (DNA): TGTGCCAGCAGTCCTCAAGGGGGGGGACGTGCTTTCTTT.

This clonotype was recorded a few times. The rearrangement joins TRBV7-3 to TRBJ2-3; possibly TRBD2 for D (5 bases). Germline CDR1 reads SGHTA; CDR2 reads FQGTGA. The CDR3 is 16 residues long. Between the trimmed V and J ends, which lost 2 bases and 11 bases, there was a span of 23 bases. This CDR3 is CASSLFASSTSYGQYF. As DNA, the CDR3 is TGTGCCAGCAGCTTATTCGCTAGCTCAACGTCGTACGGGCAGTATTTT.

V usage is TRBV24-1 and J usage is TRBJ2-1; tentatively, D is TRBD2 (5 bases). This CDR3 has 15 residues. V was clipped by 3 bases and J by 6 bases, with 14 bases between them. The germline gives CDR1 KGHDR, CDR2 SFDVKD. The CDR3, as DNA: TGTGCCACCAGTGATGTAGCGACACCACTCAATGAGCAGTTCTTC. This sequence encodes CATSDVATPLNEQFF.

This clonotype was counted a few times. The gene calls are TRBV30 and TRBJ2-7; D is uncertain. Trimming cost V 4 bases and J 1 base, with 5 bases left between them. The CDR3 consists of 11 residues. Germline lookup yields CDR1 GTSNPN and CDR2 SVGIG (reference sequence). The CDR3, as DNA: TGTGCCTGGACTTTATCCTACGAGCAGTACTTC. It specifies CAWTLSYEQYF.

The V call is TRBV29-1, the J call TRBJ1-1; no clear D. V gave up 4 bases and J gave up 2 bases, with 20 bases separating them. The CDR3 runs 16 residues. Germline V gene data show CDR1 as SQVTM and CDR2 as ANQGSEA. CDR3 in amino acids: CSVAGGYGESNTEAFF. The CDR3 DNA sequence: TGCAGCGTTGCCGGCGGTTATGGGGAATCTAACACTGAAGCTTTCTTT.

This clonotype appeared a few times. V and J are TRBV7-9 and TRBJ2-5; 8 nucleotides match TRBD1. The trim removed 3 bases at V and 5 bases at J, leaving 8 bases unmatched. CDR1 is SEHNR and CDR2 is FQNEAQ in the germline V gene (reference sequence). The CDR3 extends over 15 amino acids. This chain's CDR3 is CASSFTQGAGETQYF. For the CDR3, the DNA is TGTGCCAGCAGCTTCACTCAGGGGGCTGGGGAGACCCAGTACTTC. The full variable domain, in which reference TRBV7-9 and TRBJ2-5 provide the parts outside the CDR3, is DTGVSQNPRHKITKRGQNVTFRCDPISEHNRLYWYRQTLGQGPEFLTYFQNEAQLEKSRLLSDRFSAERPKGSFSTLEIQRTEQGDSAMYLCASSFTQGAGETQYFGPGTRLLVL.

The J gene is TRBJ1-5, the V gene TRBV7-8; 7 bases map to TRBD1. V shed 5 bases, J shed 9 bases, and the junction held 10 bases outside the gene matches. The CDR3 totals 14 residues. Germline CDR1 SGHVS, CDR2 FQNEAQ. The chain's CDR3 is CASSPQGGSGPQHF. The CDR3 DNA is TGTGCCAGCAGCCCGCAGGGGGGAAGCGGGCCCCAGCATTTT.

This clonotype was seen many times. The chain uses TRBV12-3 or TRBV12-4 and TRBJ1-5; D gene uncertain. CDR3 length equals 13 residues. The V gene lost 3 bases and the J gene lost 1 base, with 4 bases spanning the gap. CDR3: CASSFGSNQPQHF. Here the CDR3 DNA reads TGTGCCAGCAGTTTTGGGAGCAATCAGCCCCAGCATTTT.